This T cell receptor (beta chain) was documented in a study of blood T cell repertoires in COVID-19. Study-wide background: The analysed material was cDNA or gDNA that came from T cells, B-cell-depleted T cells, or PBMCs.

Original processing notes: Quantification of nucleated cells was approximated via reference gene primer amplification. Using immunoSEQ multiplex PCR, the repertoire was profiled, and TCRdb retains in-frame clones only, with some absent. That table is the source of V, J and clone size, and D and trimming were worked out from the DNA. The sample includes around 32,000 clones, roughly 85% seen only once; the top ten take 5% to 6.5%. The trim removed 5 bases at V and 2 bases at J, leaving 4 bases unmatched. The CDR3 totals 14 residues. Germline-derived CDR1 and CDR2 are SGHVS and FQNEAQ. A few counts support this clone.

The sequence was collected from a woman aged 80 or over with active or convalescent COVID-19. The chain combines TRBV7-8 with TRBJ2-3, with TRBD1 matching 7 bases. The sequenced material came from peripheral blood. CDR3 loop: CASSQGVHTDTQYF. The CDR3 DNA follows: TGTGCCAGCAGCCAGGGGGTACACACAGATACGCAGTATTTT.